One T cell receptor (beta chain) is described in this entry. Its antigen is currently unknown. The PCR employed 60 Vbeta primers together with 13 Jbeta primers. TCRdb's copy holds only in-frame clones and misses some; the assay was immunoSEQ multiplex PCR. The sample lists roughly 200,000 clones, around 74% occurring once. This entry comes from a study of cytomegalovirus exposure and HLA in healthy donors. Study observations and caveats: Associated with HLA alleles at 0.05 false discovery rate in a later analysis were 16,951 TCR beta sequences.

V was clipped by 10 bases and J by 5 bases, with 15 bases between them. Germline loops: CDR1 MRHNA, CDR2 SNTAGT. The CDR3 contains 14 residues. This TCR came from a girl aged 10 to 17 in good health and CMV-seropositive. The chain has TRBV6-4 and TRBJ1-6, with TRBD1 as a possible D gene (5 bases). Sequences were obtained from PBMCs. The CDR3 spells CATPRTDNNSPLHF. The CDR3 DNA sequence: TGTGCCACCCCAAGGACGGACAATAATTCACCCCTCCACTTT.